This TCR beta chain was found in a study of neoadjuvant anti-PD-1 for oral cavity cancer. Study information: Nivolumab at 3 mg/kg was mostly given biweekly, three to four doses, pre-surgery.

V gave up 0 bases and J gave up 9 bases, with 8 bases separating them. This CDR3 has 12 amino acids. Per germline, CDR1 SGHTA and CDR2 FQGNSA. TCRdb's table, derived via immunoSEQ multiplex PCR, lists solely in-frame clones and lacks some. The table has approximately 7,800 clones, over 45% seen once; the top ten hold 6.3%. These newly diagnosed stage II-IVA oral cavity squamous cell carcinoma patients had no prior systemic or radiation treatment. The chain carries TRBV7-2 and TRBJ2-5; weak D call: TRBD1 (5 bases). The receptor's source is a person aged 35-80 years with oral cavity squamous cell carcinoma. The sequences come from tumor tissue, collected before nivolumab (anti-PD-1) treatment. The CDR3 sequence: CASSLALGAQYF. CDR3 in DNA: TGTGCCAGCAGCTTAGCCCTAGGGGCCCAGTACTTC.